The clone carrying this T cell receptor beta chain was counted only a few times. This record comes from a study of blood T cell repertoires in COVID-19. Study-wide background: Samples representing acute and convalescent COVID-19 were sourced from the United States, Italy and Spain.

Clones were sequenced by immunoSEQ multiplex PCR, and TCRdb holds only the in-frame ones, with some missing. This repertoire shows roughly 6,200 clones, roughly four fifths found once; its top ten account for more than 13%. The CDR3 is 13 amino acids. The J segment lost 3 bases and the V segment lost 3 bases, leaving 4 bases of the junction unmatched. Germline V gene data show CDR1 as GTSNPN and CDR2 as SVGIG (reference sequence). J is TRBJ2-7 and V is TRBV30; 8 bases fit TRBD2. Material: peripheral blood. The clonotype originates from a man aged 55-75 years with acute or convalescent COVID-19. This CDR3 is CAWRPLAGYEQYF. The DNA of the CDR3 is TGTGCCTGGAGACCGCTAGCGGGCTACGAGCAGTACTTC. The full variable domain, with the rest looked up from reference TRBV30 and TRBJ2-7, is SQTIHQWPATLVQPVGSPLSLECTVEGTSNPNLYWYRQAAGRGLQLLFYSVGIGQISSEVPQNLSASRPQDRQFILSSKKLLLSDSGFYLCAWRPLAGYEQYFGPGTRLTVT.